This T cell receptor (beta chain) was profiled in a study of blood T cell repertoires in COVID-19. Across the study: The origin of the acute and convalescent COVID-19 samples was the United States, Italy and Spain. The analysed material was cDNA or gDNA that came from T cells, B-cell-depleted T cells, or PBMCs.

V lost 0 bases and J 8 bases, leaving 20 bases between the germline ends. Germline CDR1 and CDR2: SGHRS and YFSETQ. This CDR3 is built from 16 residues. As handled by the study authors: Quantification of nucleated cells was approximated via reference gene primer amplification. Repertoires were generated with immunoSEQ multiplex PCR, while TCRdb's copy carries only in-frame clones and drops some. V and J calls and clone size are given by that table; D and trimming were obtained from the DNA. The profile shows a few hundred thousand clones, over 75% of them singletons. The chain employs TRBV5-1 and TRBJ1-2, with D possibly TRBD1 on 6 matching bases. The specimen sequenced was peripheral blood. The receptor comes from a woman aged 55-70 years with acute or convalescent COVID-19. The CDR3 sequence is CASSLGRGAQVSGYTF. The CDR3 DNA sequence: TGCGCCAGCAGCTTGGGTCGGGGGGCGCAGGTTTCGGGCTACACCTTC. Variable domain in full (rest from reference TRBV5-1 and TRBJ1-2): KAGVTQTPRYLIKTRGQQVTLSCSPISGHRSVSWYQQTPGQGLQFLFEYFSETQRNKGNFPGRFSGRQFSNSRSEMNVSTLELGDSALYLCASSLGRGAQVSGYTFGSGTRLTVV.